The 27 T cell receptor beta chains in this list originate from one sample, sequenced in a study of response to subunit inactivated influenza vaccine. MiXCR was run by TCRdb on the RT-PCR reads, yielding one entry per CDR3 protein. The data contain 150,000 to 200,000 distinct CDR3 sequences, roughly a tenth of them singletons. Sequences were derived from CD8+ T cells sorted from PBMCs, sampled around 25 months after vaccination. The receptors come from a man in his fifties or sixties who received an inactivated influenza vaccine.

This clonotype was seen a few times. The J gene is TRBJ2-2, the V gene TRBV27; D might be TRBD2 (6 bases). Germline-derived CDR1 and CDR2 are MNHEY and SMNVEV (reference sequence). V lost 3 bases to trimming and J lost 4 bases, with 9 bases between them. The CDR3 has 14 amino acids. CDR3 protein: CASSFGGITGELFF. CDR3 DNA sequence: TGTGCCAGCAGTTTCGGAGGGATCACCGGGGAGCTGTTTTTT.

As to this clonotype: This likely comes from a read error, as the CDR3 has no conserved phenylalanine or tryptophan at its end. This sequence joins TRBV20-1 and TRBJ2-7; no definite D call. CDR3 length: 13 amino acids. The germline gives CDR1 DFQATT, CDR2 SNEGSKA (reference sequence). The V end lost 3 bases, the J end lost 3 bases, and 12 bases lay between the germline ends. The CDR3 DNA reads TGCAGTGCTAGGCCAGTCTCCTACTACGAGCAGTACTTA. This gives the protein CSARPVSYYEQYL.

The chain recombines TRBV6-1 with TRBJ2-2; 7 bases are a match to TRBD2. The CDR3 sequence is 16 residues long. Losses at the gene ends were 5 bases for V and 5 bases for J; bases not matched to a gene: 11. Looked up from germline, CDR1 is MNHNS and CDR2 is SASEGT. This CDR3 is CASSPLGGGFTGELFF. The CDR3 DNA is TGTGCCAGCAGTCCCCTGGGCGGGGGATTTACCGGGGAGCTGTTTTTT.

V and J are TRBV5-1 and TRBJ2-3; D gene uncertain. V was shortened by 3 bases and J by 6 bases, with 8 bases between the two germline ends. CDR1 and CDR2 from the germline V gene are SGHRS and YFSETQ. The CDR3 runs 12 residues. For the CDR3, the DNA is TGCGCCAGCAGCTACCATGGCGATACGCAGTATTTT. The encoded protein is CASSYHGDTQYF. Looking up the rest from reference TRBV5-1 and TRBJ2-3 gives the full variable domain: KAGVTQTPRYLIKTRGQQVTLSCSPISGHRSVSWYQQTPGQGLQFLFEYFSETQRNKGNFPGRFSGRQFSNSRSEMNVSTLELGDSALYLCASSYHGDTQYFGPGTRLTVL.

The sample holds many counts of this clonotype. The chain couples TRBV5-1 to TRBJ2-7; unclear D gene. Germline V lookup: CDR1 SGHRS, CDR2 YFSETQ. V lost 3 bases and J lost 7, with 14 bases in between. The CDR3 covers 13 residues. The CDR3 nucleotides read TGCGCCAGCAGCTCGAATTTGGAAGGGGAGCAGTACTTC. As protein: CASSSNLEGEQYF.

This chain uses TRBV10-1 with TRBJ2-7; 9 nucleotides line up with TRBD2. The V gene end was trimmed by 2 bases and the J gene end by 5 bases; junction bases not matched to a gene: 13. The CDR3 extends over 17 amino acids. Germline loops: CDR1 WNHNN, CDR2 SYGVQD (reference sequence). The DNA for the CDR3 is TGCGCCAGCAGTGAGATGACTAGCGGTAGTACTGCCCACGAGCAGTACTTC. This encodes CASSEMTSGSTAHEQYF.

Only a few counts were recorded for this clonotype. The chain is built from TRBV11-1 and TRBJ2-7; 9 bases align to TRBD1. There are 13 residues in the CDR3. V shed 8 bases, J shed 2 bases, and the junction held 4 bases outside the gene matches. CDR1 is SGHAT, CDR2 FQDESV, per germline (reference sequence). In DNA, the CDR3 is TGTGCCAGCGGGACAGGGAACACCTACGAGCAGTACTTC. This translates into CASGTGNTYEQYF.

Only a few counts were recorded for this clonotype. The chain recombines TRBV19 with TRBJ1-5, with 9 bases matching TRBD1. This CDR3 region has 17 residues. The V and J ends lost 4 bases and 5 bases, in that order; junction bases with no gene match: 12. Looked up from germline, CDR1 is LNHDA and CDR2 is SQIVND (reference sequence). The CDR3 sequence: CASSSSWTGEDYQPQHF. CDR3 coding DNA: TGTGCCAGTAGTAGTTCATGGACAGGGGAGGATTATCAGCCCCAGCATTTT.

The V gene is TRBV20-1, the J gene TRBJ2-3; the D gene is possibly TRBD2 (5 bases). V shed 5 bases and J shed 6 bases, with 9 bases lying between them. Germline V lookup: CDR1 DFQATT, CDR2 SNEGSKA (reference sequence). This CDR3 contains 11 residues. This chain's CDR3 is CSALLGDTQYF. CDR3 DNA sequence: TGCAGTGCTCTACTAGGGGATACGCAGTATTTT.

This clonotype was found a few times. The gene calls are TRBV6-5 and TRBJ2-1, with D unresolved. Germline V gives CDR1 MNHEY, CDR2 SVGAGI. V gave up 2 bases and J gave up 7 bases, with 9 bases separating them. This CDR3 region has 13 residues. Here the CDR3 DNA reads TGTGCCAGCAGTTACCCCGGTTGGAATGAGCAGTTCTTC. This encodes CASSYPGWNEQFF.

This clonotype has just a few counts. The V call is TRBV6-1, the J call TRBJ2-5; D gene unclear. CDR1 is MNHNS and CDR2 is SASEGT in the germline V gene. The CDR3 loop spans 13 amino acids. V was shortened by 5 bases and J by 1 base, with 8 bases between the two germline ends. The CDR3 sequence is CASSPIGQETQYF. In DNA form, the CDR3 reads TGTGCCAGCAGTCCCATTGGCCAAGAGACCCAGTACTTC.

The chain is built from TRBV6-5 and TRBJ1-6; 7 bases are a match to TRBD1. The CDR3 has 15 amino acids. CDR1 MNHEY and CDR2 SVGAGI come from the germline V gene. Unmatched junction bases numbered 6, after V lost 3 bases and J lost 7 bases. In DNA, the CDR3 is TGTGCCAGCAGTTATTTACAGGGGAGCAATTCACCCCTCCACTTT. Translated, it gives CASSYLQGSNSPLHF.

In its sample, this clonotype was seen a few times. The rearrangement links TRBV28 to TRBJ2-1; 16 nucleotides align to TRBD2. V trimming: 3 bases; J trimming: 8 bases; junction bases outside the gene matches: 10. CDR3 length: 18 residues. Looked up from germline, CDR1 is MDHEN and CDR2 is SYDVKM. CDR3 residues: CASSFLGLAGGPGDEQFF. The CDR3 DNA sequence: TGTGCCAGCAGTTTTCTGGGACTAGCGGGAGGGCCAGGCGATGAGCAGTTCTTC.

There are a few counts of this clonotype. This rearrangement joins TRBV29-1 to TRBJ2-3; the D gene is possibly TRBD1 (5 bases). This CDR3 has 15 residues. CDR1 and CDR2 (germline): SQVTM, ANQGSEA. V lost 3 bases and J lost 0, with 13 bases in between. CDR3 bases: TGCAGCGTTGATACCTGGGGCACTAGCACAGATACGCAGTATTTT. Protein sequence: CSVDTWGTSTDTQYF.

The chain is built from TRBV14 and TRBJ1-2; D gene ambiguous. CDR1 is SGHDN, CDR2 FVKESK, per germline. V shed 3 bases and J shed 13 bases, with 15 bases lying between them. The CDR3 is made up of 12 amino acids. The DNA of the CDR3 is TGTGCCAGCAGCCAGACTTACCCGCGAATCACCTTC. This gives the protein CASSQTYPRITF.

The table lists this clonotype with a few counts. The genes are TRBV11-2 and TRBJ2-3; TRBD2 is a possible D gene (7 bases). The CDR3 consists of 17 residues. Trimming removed 0 bases from V and 0 bases from J, with 13 bases in between. Looked up from germline, CDR1 is SGHAT and CDR2 is FQNNGV. As DNA, the CDR3 is TGTGCCAGCAGCTTAGATTTTGGGGGGGCTAGCACAGATACGCAGTATTTT. It encodes CASSLDFGGASTDTQYF.

The chain is built from TRBV6-6 and TRBJ2-3; D is unclear. This CDR3 has 11 amino acids. V was trimmed by 10 bases and J by 5 bases, leaving 10 bases between them. Germline CDR1 MNHNY, CDR2 SVGAGI (reference sequence). The CDR3 coding sequence is TGTGCCACCCACGGTCTAGATACGCAGTATTTT. As protein: CATHGLDTQYF.

This clonotype was counted ten times or more. The gene calls are TRBV12-3 or TRBV12-4 and TRBJ2-7, with 10 bases lining up with TRBD2. The V and J ends lost 9 bases and 0 bases, in that order; junction bases with no gene match: 5. CDR3 length: 14 residues. The CDR3 sequence: CARNGLADSYEQYF. For the CDR3, the DNA is TGTGCCAGGAACGGACTAGCGGACTCCTACGAGCAGTACTTC.

This clonotype was counted ten times or more. The rearrangement joins TRBV12-3 or TRBV12-4 to TRBJ2-5; D not resolved. This CDR3 is 14 amino acids long. Trimming cost V 5 bases and J 0 bases, with 10 bases left between them. This chain's CDR3 is CASSPRWNQETQYF. In DNA, the CDR3 is TGTGCCAGCAGTCCAAGGTGGAACCAAGAGACCCAGTACTTC.

The table lists this clonotype with a few counts. This chain connects TRBV20-1 to TRBJ1-2, with D maybe TRBD1 (6 bases). There are 15 residues in the CDR3. Trimming left V 0 bases short and J 4 bases short, with 15 bases between. The germline V gene encodes CDR1 DFQATT and CDR2 SNEGSKA (reference sequence). The CDR3 loop is CSARESGGYAYGYTF. CDR3 bases: TGCAGTGCTAGAGAATCCGGGGGCTACGCCTATGGCTACACCTTC.

The rearrangement links TRBV20-1 to TRBJ2-1; a possible D gene is TRBD2 (5 bases). Between the trimmed V and J ends, which lost 6 bases and 0 bases, there was a span of 12 bases. Germline V gene sequence: CDR1 DFQATT, CDR2 SNEGSKA (reference sequence). The CDR3 runs to 14 residues. The CDR3: CSARLSSSYNEQFF. In nucleotides, the CDR3 is TGCAGTGCCAGACTATCGAGCTCCTACAATGAGCAGTTCTTC.

The chain has TRBV9 and TRBJ2-2, with 9 nucleotides matching TRBD1. In germline, CDR1 is SGDLS, CDR2 YYNGEE. The J segment lost 3 bases and the V segment lost 3 bases, leaving 9 bases of the junction unmatched. The CDR3 covers 17 residues. CDR3 nucleotide sequence: TGTGCCAGCAGCGCACCTACAGGGGGCTCTCACACCGGGGAGCTGTTTTTT. Translation gives CASSAPTGGSHTGELFF.

The J gene is TRBJ2-1, the V gene TRBV6-1; TRBD2 aligns across 14 bases. V was pared by 7 bases and J by 4 bases, with 3 bases of the junction left unmatched. The CDR3 length is 15 residues. The germline V gene encodes CDR1 MNHNS and CDR2 SASEGT. CDR3 in DNA: TGTGCCAGCACCAGACTAGCGGGAGGGTACAATGAGCAGTTCTTC. It specifies CASTRLAGGYNEQFF.

V is TRBV6-1 and J is TRBJ2-7; 8 bases fit TRBD1. Germline lookup yields CDR1 MNHNS and CDR2 SASEGT. This CDR3 has 14 amino acids. V dropped 6 bases and J dropped 0; count of bases not matched to a gene: 4. CDR3 region: CASRSDRVSYEQYF. In nucleotides, the CDR3 is TGTGCCAGCAGATCGGACAGGGTCTCCTACGAGCAGTACTTC.

This clonotype was counted many times. The chain is built from TRBV5-6 and TRBJ2-1; 7 positions match TRBD2. Germline CDR1 reads SGHDT; CDR2 reads YYEEEE. V lost 4 bases to trimming and J lost 4 bases; unmatched junction nucleotides: 8. This CDR3 region has 15 residues. The CDR3 here is CASSPAASGYNEQFF. For the CDR3, the DNA is TGTGCCAGCAGCCCGGCGGCTAGCGGTTACAATGAGCAGTTCTTC.

There are a few counts of this clonotype. This rearrangement joins TRBV20-1 to TRBJ2-1, with 9 bases aligning to TRBD2. V was pared by 3 bases and J by 6 bases, with 6 bases of the junction left unmatched. The CDR3 spans 14 residues. Germline V gene sequence: CDR1 DFQATT, CDR2 SNEGSKA (reference sequence). The DNA of the CDR3 is TGCAGTGCTAGTTATCTAGCGGGGCCCAATGAGCAGTTCTTC. Translation gives CSASYLAGPNEQFF.

The genes are TRBV7-3 and TRBJ2-2; D might be TRBD1 (5 bases). V lost 5 bases and J lost 5, with 15 bases in between. Germline assignment: CDR1 SGHTA and CDR2 FQGTGA. The CDR3 contains 15 residues. In DNA, the CDR3 is TGTGCCAGCAGCCCTGGGCCCGGACAAACCGGGGAGCTGTTTTTT. Translation: CASSPGPGQTGELFF.